The rows below give T cell receptor beta chains drawn from one sample of a study of blood T cell repertoires in COVID-19. Profiled with immunoSEQ multiplex PCR; TCRdb holds only in-frame clones, not every one. This sample has roughly 230,000 clones, with about 88% found just once. The sample taken for sequencing was PBMCs or T cells enriched from blood (not recorded which). Receptors originate from a woman aged 45-59 years who had been exposed to COVID-19. CDR3s include the opening cysteine and the closing phenylalanine or tryptophan. D genes are given only for firm matches. Some rows mark clone size as missing; the rest say once, few, many or name a class of expanded clone.

TRBD2,TRBJ2-5,NA,TRBV5-4,CASSLSRGGRETQYF,TGTGCCAGCAGCTTGTCCCGGGGGGGGCGGGAGACCCAGTACTTC
NA,TRBJ1-5,few,TRBV28,CASSFRGRGNQPQHF,TGTGCCAGCAGTTTCAGGGGAAGGGGAAATCAGCCCCAGCATTTT
NA,TRBJ2-2,NA,TRBV29-1,CSAQTLERNTGELFF,TGCAGCGCCCAGACCTTGGAGAGGAACACCGGGGAGCTGTTTTTT
TRBD2,TRBJ2-1,NA,TRBV7-6,CASSLLSSGGNEQFF,TGTGCCAGCAGCTTATTGTCTAGCGGGGGCAATGAGCAGTTCTTC
NA,TRBJ1-4,NA,TRBV30,CAWSGQLNEKLFF,TGTGCCTGGAGTGGACAGCTAAATGAAAAACTGTTTTTT
TRBD2,TRBJ2-5,NA,TRBV3-1/TRBV3-2,CASSQEGGAGVQETQYF,TGTGCCAGCAGCCAAGAAGGCGGTGCGGGGGTCCAAGAGACCCAGTACTTC
NA,TRBJ1-6,NA,TRBV9,CASSPGFYNSPLHF,TGTGCCAGCAGCCCAGGGTTCTATAATTCACCCCTCCACTTT
TRBD1,TRBJ1-2,NA,TRBV9,CASSVGTGANYGYTF,TGTGCCAGCAGCGTAGGCACAGGGGCAAACTATGGCTACACCTTC
NA,TRBJ1-1,NA,TRBV5-5,CASSLNSPNTEAFF,TGTGCCAGCAGCTTGAACAGCCCTAACACTGAAGCTTTCTTT
NA,TRBJ2-7,once,TRBV2,CASSPSGYEQYF,TGTGCCAGCAGCCCCTCGGGGTACGAGCAGTACTTC
NA,TRBJ1-2,NA,TRBV3-1/TRBV3-2,CASSQDRAGYGYTF,TGTGCCAGCAGCCAAGATAGGGCAGGGTATGGCTACACCTTC
TRBD2,TRBJ2-1,NA,TRBV7-2,CASSSSGGRYNEQFF,TGTGCCAGCAGCTCCTCGGGGGGTAGATACAATGAGCAGTTCTTC
TRBD1,TRBJ2-7,NA,TRBV5-4,CASRPDRGWHEQYF,TGTGCCAGCAGACCTGACAGGGGATGGCACGAGCAGTACTTC
TRBD1,TRBJ2-2,NA,TRBV9,CASSDTGGHTGELFF,TGTGCCAGCAGCGACACAGGGGGTCACACCGGGGAGCTGTTTTTT
NA,TRBJ1-4,NA,TRBV20-1,CSAALAEKLFF,TGCAGTGCTGCCCTGGCCGAAAAACTGTTTTTT
TRBD2,TRBJ2-1,NA,TRBV19,CASSPGLAGAGNEQFF,TGTGCCAGTAGCCCCGGACTAGCGGGGGCAGGGAATGAGCAGTTCTTC
NA,TRBJ1-5,NA,TRBV7-8,CASSSGGWQPQHF,TGTGCCAGCAGCTCGGGGGGCTGGCAGCCCCAGCATTTT
NA,TRBJ1-1,NA,TRBV6-5,CASSYSAGDTEAFF,TGTGCCAGCAGTTACTCAGCAGGGGACACTGAAGCTTTCTTT
TRBD1,TRBJ1-1,NA,TRBV15,CATIDRGETEAFF,TGTGCCACCATAGACAGGGGAGAAACTGAAGCTTTCTTT
NA,TRBJ1-1,once,TRBV6-5,CASREGMNTEAFF,TGTGCCAGCAGGGAGGGGATGAACACTGAAGCTTTCTTT
NA,TRBJ2-4,NA,TRBV4-3,CASSQDRKNIQYF,TGCGCCAGCAGCCAAGACCGTAAAAACATTCAGTACTTC
NA,TRBJ1-1,NA,TRBV18,CASSPSTGNTEAFF,TGTGCCAGCTCACCAAGTACAGGGAACACTGAAGCTTTCTTT
TRBD2,TRBJ2-7,NA,TRBV11-2,CASSSAGGPAYEQYF,TGTGCCAGCAGCTCTGCGGGGGGTCCAGCCTACGAGCAGTACTTC
TRBD1,TRBJ1-1,NA,TRBV5-4,CASSLQGQGNTEAFF,TGTGCCAGCAGCTTGCAGGGACAGGGAAACACTGAAGCTTTCTTT
NA,TRBJ1-2,NA,TRBV3-1/TRBV3-2,CASSPEMSNYGYTF,TGTGCCAGCAGCCCTGAGATGTCTAACTATGGCTACACCTTC
NA,TRBJ2-1,few,TRBV7-9,CASSLQLGDNEQFF,TGTGCCAGCAGCTTACAGCTAGGTGACAATGAGCAGTTCTTC
TRBD1,TRBJ1-1,NA,TRBV10-3,CAITEGDRGGSEAFF,TGTGCCATCACCGAGGGGGACAGGGGCGGATCTGAAGCTTTCTTT
NA,TRBJ1-3,few,TRBV9,CASSVGPESSGNTIYF,TGTGCCAGCAGCGTAGGTCCCGAGAGTTCTGGAAACACCATATATTTT
TRBD1,TRBJ2-3,NA,TRBV29-1,CSSQGGDTQYF,TGCAGCTCACAGGGGGGAGATACGCAGTATTTT
NA,TRBJ1-1,NA,TRBV19,CARNGPRGTEAFF,TGTGCCCGCAACGGGCCCAGGGGCACTGAAGCTTTCTTT
NA,TRBJ1-2,NA,TRBV4-3,CASSQESSGDYGYTF,TGCGCCAGCAGCCAAGAATCGAGCGGGGACTATGGCTACACCTTC
TRBD1,TRBJ1-2,NA,TRBV11-2,CASSLVTGGGGYTF,TGTGCCAGCAGCTTAGTTACAGGGGGCGGGGGCTACACCTTC
TRBD2,TRBJ2-7,NA,TRBV2,CASTDSGGPRAPYEQYF,TGTGCCAGCACCGATTCGGGGGGGCCTCGGGCCCCTTACGAGCAGTACTTC
TRBD2,TRBJ2-1,NA,TRBV24-1,CATSDPGLAGGVQFF,TGTGCCACCAGTGACCCCGGACTAGCGGGGGGCGTGCAGTTCTTC
TRBD2,TRBJ2-3,NA,TRBV19,CASSIGGGGDTQYF,TGTGCCAGTAGTATCGGGGGGGGCGGAGATACGCAGTATTTT
NA,TRBJ1-5,NA,TRBV18,CASSPGAGGNQPQHF,TGTGCCAGCTCACCGGGGGCAGGCGGAAATCAGCCCCAGCATTTT
TRBD1,TRBJ2-3,NA,TRBV2,CASSQGQGMIGTPQYF,TGTGCCAGCAGTCAAGGACAGGGGATGATTGGAACTCCCCAGTATTTT
NA,TRBJ2-2,NA,TRBV18,CASSASQVMNTGELFF,TGTGCCAGCTCAGCTTCGCAGGTTATGAACACCGGGGAGCTGTTTTTT
TRBD1,TRBJ2-5,NA,TRBV2,CASRETGTPQETQYF,TGTGCCAGCAGGGAGACAGGGACCCCACAAGAGACCCAGTACTTC
NA,TRBJ1-2,NA,TRBV19,CASSLGAFYGYTF,TGTGCCAGTAGTCTAGGGGCCTTCTATGGCTACACCTTC
TRBD1,TRBJ2-1,NA,TRBV7-2,CASSLPRGIDRANEQFF,TGTGCCAGCAGCTTACCTAGGGGGATTGACAGGGCCAATGAGCAGTTCTTC
TRBD1,TRBJ1-1,NA,TRBV30,CAWSGPGQGATEAFF,TGTGCCTGGAGTGGCCCGGGACAGGGGGCCACTGAAGCTTTCTTT
NA,TRBJ2-7,NA,TRBV3-1/TRBV3-2,CASSQGFSLSYEQYF,TGTGCCAGCAGCCAAGGGTTCAGTCTCTCCTACGAGCAGTACTTC
NA,TRBJ1-6,NA,TRBV5-1,CASSLGGAGVGSPLHF,TGCGCCAGCAGCCTCGGGGGGGCTGGAGTAGGTTCACCCCTCCACTTT
TRBD1,TRBJ2-1,NA,TRBV28,CASPPDRPSSYNEQFF,TGTGCCAGCCCCCCGGACAGGCCTAGCTCCTACAATGAGCAGTTCTTC
NA,TRBJ2-2,NA,TRBV2,CASIGDLPGELFF,TGTGCCAGCATAGGGGATCTGCCCGGGGAGCTGTTTTTT
NA,TRBJ2-4,NA,TRBV12-3/TRBV12-4,CASSPAEDGIQYF,TGTGCCAGCAGTCCCGCGGAGGACGGCATTCAGTACTTC
TRBD1,TRBJ2-7,few,TRBV5-1,CASSLAPTGGGYEQYF,TGCGCCAGCAGCTTGGCCCCGACAGGGGGCGGCTACGAGCAGTACTTC
TRBD2,TRBJ2-1,NA,TRBV5-5,CASSFSGGALASSYNEQFF,TGTGCCAGCAGCTTTAGCGGGGGGGCTCTAGCAAGCTCCTACAATGAGCAGTTCTTC
NA,TRBJ1-6,NA,TRBV5-1,CASSLDWSNSPLHF,TGCGCCAGCAGCTTGGATTGGAGTAATTCACCCCTCCACTTT
NA,TRBJ2-1,few,TRBV4-1,CASSSSEGSYNEQFF,TGCGCCAGCAGCTCCAGTGAGGGCTCCTACAATGAGCAGTTCTTC
NA,TRBJ1-2,NA,TRBV5-4,CASGHNYGYTF,TGTGCCAGCGGCCATAACTATGGCTACACCTTC
NA,TRBJ2-5,NA,TRBV6-1,CASSEAILGVETQYF,TGTGCCAGCAGTGAAGCGATACTAGGAGTGGAGACCCAGTACTTC
NA,TRBJ1-2,few,TRBV6-5,CASSYNGLDYGYTF,TGTGCCAGCAGTTACAACGGACTAGACTATGGCTACACCTTC
NA,TRBJ1-3,NA,TRBV9,CASSVSTVSGNTIYF,TGTGCCAGCAGCGTCTCGACAGTCTCTGGAAACACCATATATTTT